Below are 5 T cell receptor beta chains sequenced from a single sample in a study of PD-L1 blockade in urothelial cancer. Clones were read by immunoSEQ multiplex PCR, and TCRdb kept only the in-frame ones, dropping some. Of about 50,000 clones detected, around 84% appear once; the ten largest clones hold about 20%. Noted time point: pretreatment peripheral blood. The sample in question was PBMCs, obtained around atezolizumab (anti-PD-L1) treatment. These receptors were taken from a man between 60 and 75 years old with urothelial cancer.

This chain joins TRBV2 and TRBJ2-5; TRBD1 aligns across 10 bases. The V segment lost 6 bases and the J segment 2 bases; nucleotides outside the gene matches: 9. This CDR3 spans 16 amino acids. Germline V lookup: CDR1 SNHLY, CDR2 FYNNEI. The CDR3 DNA is TGTGCCAGCAGCTCGGGACAGGGGAGGAAGCAAGAGACCCAGTACTTC. This encodes CASSSGQGRKQETQYF.

The V gene is TRBV18, the J gene TRBJ2-3; D unclear. Germline V gene data show CDR1 as KGHSH and CDR2 as LQKENI. Trimming stripped 5 bases from V and 2 bases from J, with 8 bases between. The CDR3 spans 13 residues. The CDR3 here is CASSVGNTDTQYF. In nucleotides, the CDR3 is TGTGCCAGCTCAGTTGGCAACACAGATACGCAGTATTTT.

The chain employs TRBV19 and TRBJ2-3, with D perhaps TRBD1 (6 bases). The CDR3 consists of 13 residues. V lost 5 bases, J lost 3 bases, and 9 bases lay in between. Germline CDR1 and CDR2: LNHDA and SQIVND (reference sequence). The CDR3 DNA reads TGTGCCAGTAGTTTACAGGGAACAGATACGCAGTATTTT. Translation: CASSLQGTDTQYF. The full variable domain, rest sourced from reference TRBV19 and TRBJ2-3, is DGGITQSPKYLFRKEGQNVTLSCEQNLNHDAMYWYRQDPGQGLRLIYYSQIVNDFQKGDIAEGYSVSREKKESFPLTVTSAQKNPTAFYLCASSLQGTDTQYFGPGTRLTVL.

This sequence joins TRBV5-1 and TRBJ1-1, with TRBD1 identical over 7 bases. This CDR3 region has 16 residues. Germline values: CDR1 SGHRS, CDR2 YFSETQ. After removal of 5 bases from V and 5 bases from J, the junction contained 15 bases not matched to a gene. The CDR3 coding sequence is TGCGCCAGCAGTCCCGAGGGGGCAGGAAGATGGACTGAAGCTTTCTTT. Protein: CASSPEGAGRWTEAFF.

The V and J genes are TRBV6-1 and TRBJ2-7, with TRBD1 as a possible D gene (6 bases). CDR1 is MNHNS and CDR2 is SASEGT in the germline V gene. There are 14 residues in the CDR3. The ends were cut back, 3 bases at V and 5 bases at J, with 14 bases in the middle. CDR3 residues: CASSDLITGNEQYF. In DNA form, the CDR3 reads TGTGCCAGCAGTGACCTCATAACAGGGAACGAGCAGTACTTC.